In this sample, the clone carrying this TCR beta chain turned up a few times. Its antigen is not identified. Germline V CDR1 and CDR2: SQVTM, ANQGSEA. This CDR3 has 17 amino acids. V trimming: 5 bases; J trimming: 8 bases; junction bases outside the gene matches: 18. These data originate in a study of human T cells and chemical hapten exposure. Study findings and constraints: Donors in the study had alopecia, meaning their immune response may differ from healthy people's. Following DPC sensitization, TCRs present above 1 in 1000 frequency showed no change.

Regarding time point: patch test 1, 2 weeks after DPC sensitization. Treatment given: therapeutic diphenylcyclopropenone sensitization with weekly scalp DPC. In TCRdb, the RACE reads were re-called with MiXCR into one record per CDR3 protein. The table lists 79,000 or so distinct CDR3 sequences, under 13% of them singletons. This chain joins TRBV29-1 and TRBJ2-1, with 10 nucleotides matching TRBD2. The sequence was obtained from a woman aged 45 to 65 with alopecia areata. Some clones in this sample may be carry-over from other donors' samples. Material: whole blood, obtained in connection with sensitization to the hapten diphenylcyclopropenone (DPC). This CDR3 is CSVLSRGLAQLFDEQFF. The CDR3, as DNA: TGCAGCGTTCTTAGTCGGGGACTAGCGCAATTGTTTGATGAGCAGTTCTTC.